The T cell receptor beta chain under discussion was sequenced for a study of T and B cells in COVID-19 patients. Blood genomic DNA input for TRB amplification was about 240-550 ng. About this clonotype itself: Its antigen is as yet unknown.

Germline V gene sequence: CDR1 SGHDN, CDR2 FVKESK. There are 15 residues in the CDR3. V lost 5 bases to trimming and J lost 5 bases, with 19 bases between them. TRB rearrangements were amplified by multiplex PCR with BIOMED2 TRB-A/B primers. Via MiXCR, TCRdb re-called the multiplex PCR reads, giving one row per CDR3 protein. The sample includes approximately 14,000 distinct CDR3 sequences, about 30% of them seen just once. General observations from the study: Highly clonal in active COVID-19, TRB repertoires exceeded healthy-donor diversity and richness at recovery. CD4+, regulatory T cell, CD8+ and sorted SARS-CoV-2-responsive or tetramer+ T cells were not yet sequenced.

The sequencing input was blood. V and J are TRBV14 and TRBJ2-7; D is perhaps TRBD1 (5 bases). The TCR sequence derives from a human donor who had recovered from COVID-19. Written as DNA, the CDR3 is TGTGCCAGCAGCAGAAGACAGAATCTTCTGCACGAGCAGTACTTC. Protein sequence: CASSRRQNLLHEQYF.